Listed here are 5 T cell receptor beta chains from one sample, sequenced in a study of T cell repertoires in cytomegalovirus infection. TCRdb passed the reads through MiXCR, listing each CDR3 protein once. The sample records around 450,000 distinct CDR3 sequences, under 40% being singletons. The sequenced sample consisted of PBMCs. The source of these receptors is a human donor in good health (CMV status not recorded). Some clones in this sample may be carry-over from other donors' samples.

This clonotype has a count of ten or more. The gene calls are TRBV7-2 and TRBJ1-2, with 10 bases lining up with TRBD1. The germline CDR1 and CDR2 sequences are SGHTA and FQGNSA. CDR3 length equals 15 residues. V lost 0 bases, J lost 3 bases, and 1 base stayed unmatched. The DNA of the CDR3 is TGTGCCAGCAGCTTAGCGGGGACAGGGGACTATGGCTACACCTTC. This translates into CASSLAGTGDYGYTF. Drawing the rest from reference TRBV7-2 and TRBJ1-2, the complete variable domain is GAGVSQSPSNKVTEKGKDVELRCDPISGHTALYWYRQSLGQGLEFLIYFQGNSAPDKSGLPSDRFSAERTGGSVSTLTIQRTQQEDSAVYLCASSLAGTGDYGYTFGSGTRLTVV.

This clonotype was seen ten or more times. The chain is built from TRBV12-3 or TRBV12-4 and TRBJ2-7; D is uncertain. This CDR3 has 12 residues. V was clipped by 3 bases and J by 2 bases, with 5 bases between them. The CDR3 DNA follows: TGTGCCAGCAGTTTGGGGACCTACGAGCAGTACTTC. Translation gives CASSLGTYEQYF.

The chain carries TRBV7-9 and TRBJ1-1; D is possibly TRBD1 (6 bases). Per the germline V gene, CDR1 is SEHNR and CDR2 is FQNEAQ (reference sequence). The CDR3 extends over 14 amino acids. V was cut by 6 bases and J by 7 bases, with 18 bases left in between. The CDR3 loop is CASRSLGTPDEAFF. CDR3 in DNA: TGTGCCAGCAGATCCCTAGGGACACCGGATGAAGCTTTCTTT. The full variable domain, completed using reference TRBV7-9 and TRBJ1-1, is DTGVSQNPRHKITKRGQNVTFRCDPISEHNRLYWYRQTLGQGPEFLTYFQNEAQLEKSRLLSDRFSAERPKGSFSTLEIQRTEQGDSAMYLCASRSLGTPDEAFFGQGTRLTVV.

This clonotype showed up just a few times. This chain joins TRBV6-1 and TRBJ1-4; D might be TRBD1 (5 bases). The germline V and J ends were trimmed by 7 bases and 8 bases, with 23 bases remaining between them. The CDR3 is 16 amino acids. CDR1 MNHNS and CDR2 SASEGT come from the germline V gene. CDR3 nucleotide sequence: TGTGCCAGCAACCGGGGGAAGGGGCAGGGCTGGGAAAAACTGTTTTTT. It is translated as CASNRGKGQGWEKLFF.

This clonotype was counted a few times. This chain uses TRBV7-8 with TRBJ2-6; 11 bases agree with TRBD1. V trimming: 5 bases; J trimming: 2 bases; junction bases outside the gene matches: 8. Per germline, CDR1 SGHVS and CDR2 FQNEAQ. The length of the CDR3 is 18 residues. DNA for the CDR3: TGTGCCAGCAGCCCGGACAGGGGGCGTTTAACTGGGGCCAACGTCCTGACTTTC. It is translated as CASSPDRGRLTGANVLTF.